These 29 T cell receptor beta chains came from one sample sequenced in a study of blood T cell repertoires in COVID-19. Profiled with immunoSEQ multiplex PCR; TCRdb holds only in-frame clones, not every one. Here the sample spans hundreds of thousands of clones, 80% to 90% being singletons. The sequencing input was peripheral blood. These receptors all stem from a man between 18 and 29 years old with COVID-19, enrolled during active disease.

The chain uses TRBV3-1 (or the pseudogene TRBV3-2) and TRBJ1-1, with 8 bases fitting TRBD1. CDR1 and CDR2 from the germline V gene are LGHDT and YNNKEL (reference sequence). This CDR3 comprises 17 residues. Trimming took 1 base from V and 1 from J; bases not matched to a gene: 8. CDR3 sequence reads: CASSQGFRGQGNTEAFF. Here the CDR3 DNA reads TGTGCCAGCAGCCAAGGGTTCAGGGGGCAAGGGAACACTGAAGCTTTCTTT.

This clone was recorded a few times. This chain links TRBV6-5 with TRBJ1-1; D remains ambiguous. With 2 bases removed from V and 3 bases from J, the gap between germline ends came to 10 bases. This CDR3 has 14 residues. Per germline, CDR1 MNHEY and CDR2 SVGAGI. CDR3 in DNA: TGTGCCAGCAGTTACGTATCGGGAGACACTGAAGCTTTCTTT. Amino acids: CASSYVSGDTEAFF.

The V call is TRBV19, the J call TRBJ2-3; 10 nucleotides line up with TRBD2. Per the germline V gene, CDR1 is LNHDA and CDR2 is SQIVND (reference sequence). The CDR3 has 15 amino acids. Trimming cost V 4 bases and J 7 bases; bases outside gene matches: 8. The CDR3 reads CASSTRTSGAYTQYF. As DNA, the CDR3 is TGTGCCAGTAGTACCCGGACTAGCGGAGCCTATACGCAGTATTTT.

DNA for the CDR3: TGTGCCAGCAGTAAAGGACAGGGGCGTCCTGGAAACACCATATATTTT. It specifies CASSKGQGRPGNTIYF. The chain links TRBV6-1 to TRBJ1-3; 9 positions agree with TRBD1. The germline V gene has CDR1 MNHNS and CDR2 SASEGT. The V gene end was trimmed by 5 bases and the J gene end by 2 bases; junction bases not matched to a gene: 7. This CDR3 is 16 amino acids long.

The chain combines TRBV5-1 with TRBJ1-1, with 10 bases identical to TRBD1. This CDR3 has 16 amino acids. The ends lost 6 bases at V and 0 bases at J; junction bases unmatched: 8. Germline CDR1 reads SGHRS; CDR2 reads YFSETQ. The CDR3 region has the DNA TGCGCCAGCAACAATAGACAGGGGGCGGTGAACACTGAAGCTTTCTTT. This sequence encodes CASNNRQGAVNTEAFF.

J is TRBJ2-7 and V is TRBV4-1; 10 nucleotides agree with TRBD1. In germline, CDR1 is MGHRA, CDR2 YSYEKL. With 4 bases clipped from V and 1 base from J, the junction kept 1 base outside the gene matches. The CDR3 runs to 14 residues. CDR3 sequence reads: CASSPGQGSYEQYF. The CDR3, as DNA: TGCGCCAGCAGCCCGGGACAGGGGTCCTACGAGCAGTACTTC.

The genes are TRBV7-9 and TRBJ2-3, with TRBD1 matching 12 bases. Looked up from germline, CDR1 is SEHNR and CDR2 is FQNEAQ (reference sequence). The CDR3 is made up of 16 amino acids. After removal of 5 bases from V and 3 bases from J, the junction contained 6 bases not matched to a gene. CDR3 amino acids: CASSPGTGGTTDTQYF. In DNA, the CDR3 is TGTGCCAGCAGCCCCGGGACAGGGGGCACTACAGATACGCAGTATTTT. The whole variable domain, filled in from reference TRBV7-9 and TRBJ2-3, reads DTGVSQNPRHKITKRGQNVTFRCDPISEHNRLYWYRQTLGQGPEFLTYFQNEAQLEKSRLLSDRFSAERPKGSFSTLEIQRTEQGDSAMYLCASSPGTGGTTDTQYFGPGTRLTVL.

The table lists this clone with a few counts. V usage is TRBV20-1 and J usage is TRBJ2-5, with 7 bases lining up with TRBD2. V lost 3 bases, J lost 4 bases, and 8 bases stayed unmatched. CDR1 and CDR2 (germline): DFQATT, SNEGSKA (reference sequence). The length of the CDR3 is 14 residues. The CDR3 DNA reads TGCAGTGCTAGTCGTGGGCCGGGGGGAGAGACCCAGTACTTC. Amino acid sequence: CSASRGPGGETQYF.

This chain connects TRBV3-1 (or the pseudogene TRBV3-2) to TRBJ2-1; the match to TRBD2 covers 9 bases. The V gene's germline CDR1 is LGHDT and CDR2 YNNKEL (reference sequence). The V segment lost 2 bases and the J segment 2 bases; nucleotides outside the gene matches: 4. The CDR3 has 16 residues. CDR3 nucleotides: TGTGCCAGCAGCCAAATTAGCGGGAGAACCTACAATGAGCAGTTCTTC. Encoded protein: CASSQISGRTYNEQFF.

On this clone: This sample includes further DNA sequences coding for the same CDR3. CDR3 sequence (DNA): TGTGCCAGCAGGGGGGGGACTGAAGCTTTCTTT. As protein: CASRGGTEAFF. The chain joins TRBV3-1 (or the pseudogene TRBV3-2) to TRBJ1-1; D possibly corresponds to TRBD1 (5 bases). The germline V gene has CDR1 LGHDT and CDR2 YNNKEL (reference sequence). The CDR3 loop spans 11 amino acids. Trimming pared 6 bases from V and 5 bases from J, leaving 7 bases between.

This chain joins TRBV25-1 and TRBJ2-1; 8 nucleotides align to TRBD1. Trimming removed 1 base from V and 5 bases from J; junction bases left unmatched: 10. Germline CDR1 and CDR2: MGHDK and SYGVNS. The CDR3 is made up of 17 amino acids. The CDR3 loop reads CASSESPGQGANNEQFF. DNA of the CDR3: TGTGCCAGCAGTGAATCCCCTGGACAGGGCGCGAACAATGAGCAGTTCTTC.

This chain joins TRBV3-1 (or the pseudogene TRBV3-2) and TRBJ1-1; no firm D call. Trimming took off 1 base at V and 0 bases at J, with 6 bases between the two ends. CDR3 size: 14 residues. Germline CDR1 LGHDT, CDR2 YNNKEL (reference sequence). CDR3: CASSQVPMNTEAFF. CDR3 nucleotide sequence: TGTGCCAGCAGCCAAGTCCCTATGAACACTGAAGCTTTCTTT.

The rearrangement joins TRBV2 to TRBJ2-5; TRBD2 is a possible D gene (5 bases). Deletions cut 7 bases from V and 5 bases from J, with 17 bases between. The CDR3 has 14 residues. The germline CDR1 and CDR2 sequences are SNHLY and FYNNEI. The CDR3 coding sequence is TGTGCCAGCACGATGGAAGCGGACCGGGAGACCCAGTACTTC. Encoded protein: CASTMEADRETQYF.

CDR3 coding DNA: TGTGCCAGCAGCCATGAGACAGGGGGCAGGGAAAAACTGTTTTTT. This sequence encodes CASSHETGGREKLFF. This sequence joins TRBV3-1 (or the pseudogene TRBV3-2) and TRBJ1-4, with TRBD1 matching 10 bases. Looked up from germline, CDR1 is LGHDT and CDR2 is YNNKEL (reference sequence). The CDR3 has 15 residues. J was trimmed by 8 bases and V by 3 bases; bases with no gene match: 6.

To note about this clone: Different DNA sequences within this sample yield the same CDR3. The rearrangement uses TRBV9 and TRBJ2-3; D is perhaps TRBD2 (5 bases). The CDR3 extends over 14 amino acids. The germline gives CDR1 SGDLS, CDR2 YYNGEE. V was clipped by 0 bases and J by 5 bases, with 10 bases between them. CDR3 nucleotides: TGTGCCAGCAGCGTAGGGCTAGCCGGAGATACGCAGTATTTT. Translation gives CASSVGLAGDTQYF.

The genes are TRBV19 and TRBJ1-2; 8 bases agree with TRBD1. Trimming cost V 7 bases and J 6 bases; bases outside gene matches: 7. Germline assignment: CDR1 LNHDA and CDR2 SQIVND (reference sequence). The CDR3 totals 13 residues. The CDR3 loop is CASTSGGADGYTF. The CDR3 coding sequence is TGTGCCAGTACCTCAGGGGGCGCGGATGGCTACACCTTC.

This clone has a single count. The rearrangement uses TRBV5-1 and TRBJ2-5, with 7 bases fitting TRBD1. CDR3 length: 17 amino acids. The V gene end was trimmed by 0 bases and the J gene end by 4 bases; junction bases not matched to a gene: 12. CDR1 is SGHRS, CDR2 YFSETQ, per germline. Here the CDR3 DNA reads TGCGCCAGCAGCTTGGGTCGGGACAGAAGAGCTGGAGAGACCCAGTACTTC. This gives the protein CASSLGRDRRAGETQYF.

The rearrangement uses TRBV6-5 and TRBJ1-1, with TRBD1 identical over 7 bases. This CDR3 contains 15 residues. Trimming cost V 8 bases and J 2 bases; bases outside gene matches: 11. CDR1 is MNHEY, CDR2 SVGAGI, per germline. Here the CDR3 reads CASPGGIGQNTEAFF. The CDR3 region has the DNA TGTGCCAGCCCAGGGGGAATCGGGCAAAACACTGAAGCTTTCTTT.

V is TRBV6-5 and J is TRBJ1-3; D is uncertain. The V and J ends lost 9 bases and 0 bases respectively, with 9 bases between them. The CDR3 runs to 13 residues. Per the germline V gene, CDR1 is MNHEY and CDR2 is SVGAGI. Here the CDR3 DNA reads TGTGCCAGTCAGTTGTTCTCTGGAAACACCATATATTTT. It encodes CASQLFSGNTIYF.

The gene calls are TRBV7-2 and TRBJ2-1; possibly TRBD2 for D (5 bases). The germline V gene has CDR1 SGHTA and CDR2 FQGNSA. Deletions cut 5 bases from V and 6 bases from J, with 17 bases between. The CDR3 is 15 amino acids. Written as DNA, the CDR3 is TGTGCCAGCAGCCCCTCCGGGTTTCGGGGCAATGAGCAGTTCTTC. Protein: CASSPSGFRGNEQFF.

On this clone itself: Compared with germline, one end of the junction differs, possibly owing to a read error. For the CDR3, the DNA is TGTGCCAGCAGCTTAGATCTACGGCTTGAGGACACCTTCTTC. This codes for CASSLDLRLEDTFF. This chain uses TRBV11-2 with TRBJ2-7; perhaps TRBD1 as D (5 bases). Germline V gene data show CDR1 as SGHAT and CDR2 as FQNNGV. The CDR3 contains 14 residues.

This rearrangement joins TRBV2 to TRBJ1-3; a weak D match, TRBD1 (5 bases). V lost 2 bases to trimming and J lost 2 bases, with 13 bases between them. The germline V gene encodes CDR1 SNHLY and CDR2 FYNNEI. The CDR3 totals 16 residues. CDR3: CASSELLGGAGNTIYF. The CDR3 nucleotides read TGTGCCAGCAGTGAACTATTGGGGGGGGCTGGAAACACCATATATTTT.

The V gene is TRBV5-1, the J gene TRBJ1-2, with 7 bases matching TRBD1. J lost 3 bases, V lost 4 bases, and 9 bases had no gene match. Germline V lookup: CDR1 SGHRS, CDR2 YFSETQ. This CDR3 is built from 15 residues. This chain's CDR3 is CASSALTGKYYGYTF. Written as DNA, the CDR3 is TGCGCCAGCAGCGCGTTGACAGGGAAGTACTATGGCTACACCTTC.

The CDR3 nucleotides are TGTGCCAGTAGGAGGCGGGAGGGGGGCACAGATACGCAGTATTTT. Translating gives CASRRREGGTDTQYF. The chain couples TRBV6-5 to TRBJ2-3, with 9 bases fitting TRBD2. Germline V CDR1 and CDR2: MNHEY, SVGAGI. The length of the CDR3 is 15 residues. Trimming at V came to 9 bases and at J to 1 base, leaving 8 bases not matched to a gene.

V and J are TRBV9 and TRBJ2-1; 7 nucleotides align to TRBD2. CDR1 and CDR2 from the germline V gene are SGDLS and YYNGEE. This CDR3 comprises 15 residues. The trim removed 8 bases at V and 6 bases at J, leaving 14 bases unmatched. CDR3 protein: CASTRAGSGANEQFF. The CDR3 DNA follows: TGTGCCAGTACAAGAGCGGGGAGCGGGGCCAATGAGCAGTTCTTC.

V and J are TRBV5-4 and TRBJ1-3; no firm D call. Germline CDR1 and CDR2: SGHNT and YYREEE (reference sequence). Trimming took off 1 base at V and 3 bases at J, with 8 bases between the two ends. The CDR3 extends over 14 amino acids. CDR3 sequence reads: CASSLRESGNTIYF. The CDR3 DNA sequence: TGTGCCAGCAGCTTGAGGGAGAGTGGAAACACCATATATTTT.

This chain uses TRBV19 with TRBJ2-7; possible D gene TRBD2, 6 bases. Trimming left V 10 bases short and J 0 bases short, with 19 bases between. Germline loops: CDR1 LNHDA, CDR2 SQIVND (reference sequence). The CDR3 has 15 amino acids. Here the CDR3 DNA reads TGTGCCACTTCCTCACCCGGGACTGCCTCCTACGAGCAGTACTTC. This codes for CATSSPGTASYEQYF.

The chain has TRBV29-1 and TRBJ2-1; 9 nucleotides match TRBD2. V gave up 6 bases and J gave up 7 bases; unmatched junction bases: 13. Germline V gives CDR1 SQVTM, CDR2 ANQGSEA. The CDR3 consists of 15 residues. The CDR3 is CSVERGSGSGNEQFF. CDR3 nucleotide sequence: TGCAGCGTCGAGCGGGGTAGCGGGAGTGGTAATGAGCAGTTCTTC.

This chain connects TRBV6-1 to TRBJ1-6; TRBD1 aligns across 8 bases. With 3 bases clipped from V and 7 bases from J, the junction kept 8 bases outside the gene matches. From germline, CDR1 is MNHNS and CDR2 SASEGT. CDR3 size: 16 residues. CDR3 nucleotides: TGTGCCAGCAGTGAGGCGAGACAGGGGTTAAATTCACCCCTCCACTTT. Protein sequence: CASSEARQGLNSPLHF.